The clone carrying this T cell receptor beta chain showed up just a few times. Its antigen is currently unknown. This entry is derived from a study of cytomegalovirus exposure and HLA in healthy donors. V was pared by 4 bases and J by 1 base, with 8 bases between. Germline V gene sequence: CDR1 SNHLY, CDR2 FYNNEI. The CDR3 is 14 amino acids. Healthy bone marrow donors made up the donor group. The study's findings and limits: In a later analysis, TCR beta V- and J-gene trimming was associated with a missense DCLRE1C variant.

A multiplex PCR was run with 60 Vbeta primers and 13 Jbeta primers. Sequencing used immunoSEQ multiplex PCR; TCRdb keeps in-frame clones, though not all of them. Of over 65,000 clones in the sample, around 75% were seen once. The sequencing input was PBMCs. The clonotype originates from a woman aged 40 to 50 in good health and CMV-seronegative. This chain joins TRBV2 and TRBJ1-5, with D uncertain. CDR3 residues: CASSAEQSNQPQHF. The DNA for the CDR3 is TGTGCCAGCAGTGCGGAACAGAGCAATCAGCCCCAGCATTTT.